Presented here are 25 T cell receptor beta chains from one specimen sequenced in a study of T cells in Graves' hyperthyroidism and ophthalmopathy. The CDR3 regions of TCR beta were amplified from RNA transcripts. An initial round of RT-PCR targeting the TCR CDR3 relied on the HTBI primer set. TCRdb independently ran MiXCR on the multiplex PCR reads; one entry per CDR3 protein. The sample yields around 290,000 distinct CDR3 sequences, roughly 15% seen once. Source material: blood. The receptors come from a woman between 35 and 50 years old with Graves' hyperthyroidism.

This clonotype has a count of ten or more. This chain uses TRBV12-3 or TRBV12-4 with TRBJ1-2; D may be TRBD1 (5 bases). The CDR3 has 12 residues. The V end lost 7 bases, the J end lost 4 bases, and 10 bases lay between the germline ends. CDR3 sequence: CASTQTVYGYTF. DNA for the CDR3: TGTGCCAGCACCCAGACAGTCTATGGCTACACCTTC.

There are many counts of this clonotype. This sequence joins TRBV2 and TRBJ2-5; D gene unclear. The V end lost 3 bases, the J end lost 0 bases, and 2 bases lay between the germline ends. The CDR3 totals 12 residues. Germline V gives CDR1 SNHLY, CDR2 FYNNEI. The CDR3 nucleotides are TGTGCCAGCAGTGATTACCAAGAGACCCAGTACTTC. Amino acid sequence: CASSDYQETQYF.

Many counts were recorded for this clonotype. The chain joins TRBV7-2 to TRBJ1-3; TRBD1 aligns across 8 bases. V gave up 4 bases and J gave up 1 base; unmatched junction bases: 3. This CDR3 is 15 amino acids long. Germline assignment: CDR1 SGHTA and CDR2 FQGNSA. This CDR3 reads CASSSDRVSGNTIYF. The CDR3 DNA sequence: TGTGCCAGCAGCTCGGACAGGGTTTCTGGAAACACCATATATTTT.

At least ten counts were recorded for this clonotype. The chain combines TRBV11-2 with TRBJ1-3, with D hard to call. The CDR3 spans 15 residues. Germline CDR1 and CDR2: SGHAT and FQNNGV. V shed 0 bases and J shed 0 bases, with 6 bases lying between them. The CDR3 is CASSLEASSGNTIYF. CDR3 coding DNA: TGTGCCAGCAGCTTAGAGGCCAGCTCTGGAAACACCATATATTTT.

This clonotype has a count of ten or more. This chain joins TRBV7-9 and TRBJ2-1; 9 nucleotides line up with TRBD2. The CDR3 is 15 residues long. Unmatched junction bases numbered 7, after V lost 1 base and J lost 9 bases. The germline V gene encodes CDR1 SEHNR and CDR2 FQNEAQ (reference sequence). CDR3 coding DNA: TGTGCCAGCAGCTTAGTTGCGGGAGGGCCGAGTGAGCAGTTCTTC. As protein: CASSLVAGGPSEQFF.

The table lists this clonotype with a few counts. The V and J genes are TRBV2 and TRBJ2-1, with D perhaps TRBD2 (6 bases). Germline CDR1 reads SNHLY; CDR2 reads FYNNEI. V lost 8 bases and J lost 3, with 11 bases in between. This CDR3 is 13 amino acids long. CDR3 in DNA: TGTGCCAGCGTAGCGGCATACTACAATGAGCAGTTCTTC. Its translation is CASVAAYYNEQFF. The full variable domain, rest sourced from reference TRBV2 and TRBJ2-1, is EPEVTQTPSHQVTQMGQEVILRCVPISNHLYFYWYRQILGQKVEFLVSFYNNEISEKSEIFDDQFSVERPDGSNFTLKIRSTKLEDSAMYFCASVAAYYNEQFFGPGTRLTVL.

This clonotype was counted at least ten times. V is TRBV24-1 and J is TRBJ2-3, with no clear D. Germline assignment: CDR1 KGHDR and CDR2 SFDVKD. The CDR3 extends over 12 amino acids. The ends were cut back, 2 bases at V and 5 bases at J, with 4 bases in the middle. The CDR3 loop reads CATSDSIDTQYF. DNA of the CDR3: TGTGCCACCAGTGATTCGATAGATACGCAGTATTTT.

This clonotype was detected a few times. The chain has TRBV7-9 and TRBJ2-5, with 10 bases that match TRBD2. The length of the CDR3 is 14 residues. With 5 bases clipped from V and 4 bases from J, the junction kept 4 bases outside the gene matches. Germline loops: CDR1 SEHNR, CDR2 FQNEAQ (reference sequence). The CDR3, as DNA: TGTGCCAGCAGCCACCGACTAGCGGGAGAGACCCAGTACTTC. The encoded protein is CASSHRLAGETQYF. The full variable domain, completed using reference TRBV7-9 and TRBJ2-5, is DTGVSQNPRHKITKRGQNVTFRCDPISEHNRLYWYRQTLGQGPEFLTYFQNEAQLEKSRLLSDRFSAERPKGSFSTLEIQRTEQGDSAMYLCASSHRLAGETQYFGPGTRLLVL.

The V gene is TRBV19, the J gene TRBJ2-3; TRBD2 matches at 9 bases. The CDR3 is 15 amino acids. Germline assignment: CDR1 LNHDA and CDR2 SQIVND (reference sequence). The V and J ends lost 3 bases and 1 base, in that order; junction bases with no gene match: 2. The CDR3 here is CASSMSSGGTDTQYF. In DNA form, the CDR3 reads TGTGCCAGTAGTATGTCTAGCGGGGGCACAGATACGCAGTATTTT.

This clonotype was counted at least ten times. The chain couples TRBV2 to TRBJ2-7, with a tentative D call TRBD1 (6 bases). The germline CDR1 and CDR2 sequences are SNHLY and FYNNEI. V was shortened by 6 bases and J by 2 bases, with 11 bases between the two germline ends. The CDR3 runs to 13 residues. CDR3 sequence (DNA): TGTGCCAGCAGGGGGGCAACACCCTACGAGCAGTACTTC. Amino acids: CASRGATPYEQYF. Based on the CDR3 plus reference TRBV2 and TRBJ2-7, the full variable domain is EPEVTQTPSHQVTQMGQEVILRCVPISNHLYFYWYRQILGQKVEFLVSFYNNEISEKSEIFDDQFSVERPDGSNFTLKIRSTKLEDSAMYFCASRGATPYEQYFGPGTRLTVT.

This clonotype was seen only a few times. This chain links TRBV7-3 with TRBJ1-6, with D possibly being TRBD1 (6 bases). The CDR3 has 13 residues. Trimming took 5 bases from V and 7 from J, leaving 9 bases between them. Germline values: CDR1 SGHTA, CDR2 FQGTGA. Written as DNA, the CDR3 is TGTGCCAGCAGCCGAACAGGGAATTCACCCCTCCACTTT. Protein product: CASSRTGNSPLHF.

The DNA of the CDR3 is TGCAGTGCGGGACTAGCGGGAATTAGTGATACGCAGTATTTT. The encoded protein is CSAGLAGISDTQYF. This sequence joins TRBV20-1 and TRBJ2-3, with TRBD2 matching 13 bases. Germline CDR1 DFQATT, CDR2 SNEGSKA (reference sequence). J gave up 6 bases and V 6 bases, and 6 bases lay outside the gene matches. CDR3 size: 14 residues.

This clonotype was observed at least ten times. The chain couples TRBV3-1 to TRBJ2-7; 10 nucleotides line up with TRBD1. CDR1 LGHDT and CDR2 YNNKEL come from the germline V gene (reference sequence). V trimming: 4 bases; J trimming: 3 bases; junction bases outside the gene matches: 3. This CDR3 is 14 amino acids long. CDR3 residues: CASSRGTGDYEQYF. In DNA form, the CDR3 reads TGTGCCAGCAGCCGCGGGACAGGGGACTACGAGCAGTACTTC.

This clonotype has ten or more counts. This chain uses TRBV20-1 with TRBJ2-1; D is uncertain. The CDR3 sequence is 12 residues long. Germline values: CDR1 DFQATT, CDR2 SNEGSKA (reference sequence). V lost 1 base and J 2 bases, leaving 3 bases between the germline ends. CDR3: CSARVTYNEQFF. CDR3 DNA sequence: TGCAGTGCTAGAGTAACCTACAATGAGCAGTTCTTC.

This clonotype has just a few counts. CDR3 in DNA: TGTGCTAGTGGTTTGGTACCCGGGGAACCCTACAATGAGCAGTTCTTC. Translated: CASGLVPGEPYNEQFF. J is TRBJ2-1 and V is TRBV12-5; possibly TRBD2 for D (5 bases). The length of the CDR3 is 16 residues. V lost 0 bases, J lost 2 bases, and 11 bases lay in between. CDR1 LGHNT and CDR2 FRNRAP come from the germline V gene.

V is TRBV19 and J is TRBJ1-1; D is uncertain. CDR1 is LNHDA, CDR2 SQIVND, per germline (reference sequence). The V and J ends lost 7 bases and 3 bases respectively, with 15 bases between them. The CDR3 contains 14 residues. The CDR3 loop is CASTNRPADTEAFF. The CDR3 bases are TGTGCCAGTACTAACCGCCCGGCAGACACTGAAGCTTTCTTT.

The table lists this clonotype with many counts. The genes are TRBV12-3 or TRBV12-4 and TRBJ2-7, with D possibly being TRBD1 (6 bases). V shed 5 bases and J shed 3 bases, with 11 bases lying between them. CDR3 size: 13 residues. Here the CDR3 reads CASSPRDNYEQYF. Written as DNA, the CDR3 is TGTGCCAGCAGTCCTAGGGACAACTACGAGCAGTACTTC.

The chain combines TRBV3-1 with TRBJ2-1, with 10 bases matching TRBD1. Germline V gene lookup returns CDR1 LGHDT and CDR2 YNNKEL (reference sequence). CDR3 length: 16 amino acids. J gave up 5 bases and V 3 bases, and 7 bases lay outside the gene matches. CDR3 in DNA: TGTGCCAGCAGCCAGACGGGACAGGGGACGGACAATGAGCAGTTCTTC. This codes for CASSQTGQGTDNEQFF.

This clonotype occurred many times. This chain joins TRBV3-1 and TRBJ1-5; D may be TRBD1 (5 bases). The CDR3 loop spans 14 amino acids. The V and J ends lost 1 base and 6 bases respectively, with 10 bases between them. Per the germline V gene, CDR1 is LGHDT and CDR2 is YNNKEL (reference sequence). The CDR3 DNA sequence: TGTGCCAGCAGCCAAGGGGGGAGGGGTCAGCCCCAGCATTTT. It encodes CASSQGGRGQPQHF.

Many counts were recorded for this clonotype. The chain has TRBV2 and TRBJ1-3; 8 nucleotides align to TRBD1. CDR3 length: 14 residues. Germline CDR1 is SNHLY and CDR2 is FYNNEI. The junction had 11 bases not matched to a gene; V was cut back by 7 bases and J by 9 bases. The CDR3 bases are TGTGCCAGCAACCCGGGACAGGTAACTGGCACCATATATTTT. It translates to CASNPGQVTGTIYF. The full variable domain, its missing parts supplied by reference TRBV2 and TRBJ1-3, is EPEVTQTPSHQVTQMGQEVILRCVPISNHLYFYWYRQILGQKVEFLVSFYNNEISEKSEIFDDQFSVERPDGSNFTLKIRSTKLEDSAMYFCASNPGQVTGTIYFGEGSWLTVV.

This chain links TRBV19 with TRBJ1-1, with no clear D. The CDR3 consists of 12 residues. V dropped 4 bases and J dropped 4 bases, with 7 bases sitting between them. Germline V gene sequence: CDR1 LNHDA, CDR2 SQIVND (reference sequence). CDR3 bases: TGTGCCAGTAGTACCCGGGGCACTGAAGCTTTCTTT. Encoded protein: CASSTRGTEAFF.

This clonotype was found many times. The chain's CDR3 is CAWSGTNSPLHF. CDR3 nucleotide sequence: TGTGCCTGGAGTGGTACGAATTCACCCCTCCACTTT. V and J are TRBV30 and TRBJ1-6, with no clear D. Germline V lookup: CDR1 GTSNPN, CDR2 SVGIG (reference sequence). This CDR3 region has 12 residues. With 1 base removed from V and 7 bases from J, the gap between germline ends came to 5 bases.

The CDR3 DNA is TGTGCCATCAGTGAGTCTAGCGGGAGTAATGAGCAGTTCTTC. It encodes CAISESSGSNEQFF. This rearrangement joins TRBV10-3 to TRBJ2-1, with TRBD2 matching 9 bases. The CDR3 runs to 14 residues. The germline V gene has CDR1 ENHRY and CDR2 SYGVKD. The V and J ends lost 0 bases and 7 bases, in that order; junction bases with no gene match: 1.

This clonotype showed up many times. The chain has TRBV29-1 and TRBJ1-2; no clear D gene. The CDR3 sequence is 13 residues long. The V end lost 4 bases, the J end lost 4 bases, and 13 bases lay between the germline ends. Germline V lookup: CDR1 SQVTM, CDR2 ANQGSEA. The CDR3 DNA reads TGCAGCGTTGCCCCCCGGCATAGCTATGGCTACACCTTC. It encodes CSVAPRHSYGYTF.

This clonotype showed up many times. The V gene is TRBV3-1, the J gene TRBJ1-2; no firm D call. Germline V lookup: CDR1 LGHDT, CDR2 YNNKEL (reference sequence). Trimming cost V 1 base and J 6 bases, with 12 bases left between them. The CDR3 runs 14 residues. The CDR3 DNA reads TGTGCCAGCAGCCAAGGACGGGGTAATGATGGCTACACCTTC. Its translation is CASSQGRGNDGYTF.